This passage covers 28 T cell receptor beta chains from one sample sequenced in a study of T cells after yellow fever vaccination. TCRdb reprocessed the 5' RACE reads via MiXCR and lists one record per CDR3 protein. In the table there are about 210,000 distinct CDR3 sequences, less than 3.5% of which are singletons. The sequencing used CD4+ T cells sorted from PBMCs, collected 10 days after the yellow fever booster vaccination. These receptors all come from a man aged 18 to 35 who received the YFV17D yellow fever vaccine.

This clonotype was counted only a few times. The V gene is TRBV19, the J gene TRBJ1-6, with D possibly being TRBD1 (5 bases). Trimming removed 4 bases from V and 15 bases from J, with 16 bases in between. Germline CDR1 is LNHDA and CDR2 is SQIVND (reference sequence). CDR3 length equals 13 residues. The CDR3 sequence: CASSTTGAELLHF. As DNA, the CDR3 is TGTGCCAGTAGTACAACAGGCGCCGAGCTCCTCCACTTT.

This clonotype was seen only a few times. The rearrangement uses TRBV21-1 and TRBJ2-7; the D call in the table, TRBD1, was not verified against the DNA. TRBV21-1 is a recognized pseudogene. The length of the CDR3 is 11 residues. The CDR3 spells CADKGSYEQYF. The CDR3 coding sequence is TGTGCCGACAAGGGATCCTACGAGCAGTACTTC.

This clonotype was observed a handful of times. V is TRBV5-4 and J is TRBJ1-1; unclear D gene. Between the trimmed V and J ends, which lost 3 bases and 6 bases, there was a span of 15 bases. Per germline, CDR1 SGHNT and CDR2 YYREEE (reference sequence). The CDR3 is made up of 14 amino acids. Written as DNA, the CDR3 is TGTGCCAGCAGCTCCTTCGGGAGGGCTGCTGAAGCTTTCTTT. It is translated as CASSSFGRAAEAFF.

This chain uses TRBV11-2 with TRBJ2-1; weak D call: TRBD1 (5 bases). This CDR3 spans 14 amino acids. In germline, CDR1 is SGHAT, CDR2 FQNNGV. Trimming shortened V by 0 bases and J by 9 bases, and 12 bases separated the two germline ends. The CDR3 region is CASSLDRKGLEQFF. The CDR3 coding sequence is TGTGCCAGCAGCTTAGATCGGAAGGGGCTTGAGCAGTTCTTC.

In its sample, this clonotype was seen many times. J is TRBJ2-1 and V is TRBV20-1; possible D gene TRBD1, 5 bases. The V end was cut by 3 bases, the J end by 6 bases, with 18 bases between. The CDR3 loop spans 15 amino acids. CDR1 DFQATT and CDR2 SNEGSKA come from the germline V gene (reference sequence). The CDR3 DNA is TGCAGTGCTAGCACAGGTCCCAACGCCCTCAATGAGCAGTTCTTC. It translates to CSASTGPNALNEQFF.

This clonotype was detected a few times. The CDR3 DNA sequence: TGCGCCAGCAGCTTGGTCGGGGAAGAGGATACGCAGTATTTT. Its translation: CASSLVGEEDTQYF. The chain has TRBV5-1 and TRBJ2-3; the D gene is possibly TRBD2 (5 bases). The CDR3 consists of 14 residues. Germline V lookup: CDR1 SGHRS, CDR2 YFSETQ. The V gene lost 0 bases and the J gene lost 6 bases, with 11 bases spanning the gap.

This clonotype has a count of ten or more. The V call is TRBV20-1, the J call TRBJ2-5; 11 bases are a match to TRBD1. V gave up 5 bases and J gave up 5 bases; unmatched junction bases: 4. The CDR3 has 13 amino acids. Germline V gene lookup returns CDR1 DFQATT and CDR2 SNEGSKA (reference sequence). CDR3 DNA: TGCAGTGCTGGACAGGGGGCTAGGGAGACCCAGTACTTC. This gives the protein CSAGQGARETQYF.

Ten or more counts support this clonotype. The chain is built from TRBV9 and TRBJ1-2; the D gene is possibly TRBD1 (5 bases). The V end lost 0 bases, the J end lost 7 bases, and 10 bases lay between the germline ends. The CDR3 contains 13 residues. CDR1 and CDR2 (germline): SGDLS, YYNGEE. CDR3 nucleotide sequence: TGTGCCAGCAGCGTAGCCGAAAGGGGTGGCTACACCTTC. It is translated as CASSVAERGGYTF.

This clonotype was counted a few times. The rearrangement links TRBV6-5 to TRBJ2-7, with 12 bases matching TRBD2. V was clipped by 6 bases and J by 4 bases; unmatched bases: 7. The germline V gene has CDR1 MNHEY and CDR2 SVGAGI. The CDR3 loop spans 15 amino acids. CDR3 coding DNA: TGTGCCAGCAGATCCCTAGCGGGGGGGCCATACGAGCAGTACTTC. It is translated as CASRSLAGGPYEQYF.

V is TRBV10-3 and J is TRBJ2-2; TRBD2 is a possible D gene (5 bases). The germline V and J ends were trimmed by 3 bases and 6 bases, with 14 bases remaining between them. Germline CDR1 is ENHRY and CDR2 is SYGVKD. The CDR3 runs 15 residues. The CDR3 reads CAISDHTRSPGELFF. The CDR3 DNA reads TGTGCCATCAGTGACCATACTAGATCACCCGGGGAGCTGTTTTTT.

This clonotype showed up many times. The chain is built from TRBV4-3 and TRBJ2-3; D possibly corresponds to TRBD1 (6 bases). The CDR3 consists of 16 residues. Trimming left V 0 bases short and J 0 bases short, with 10 bases between. The V gene's germline CDR1 is LGHNA and CDR2 YSLEER. The CDR3 DNA is TGCGCCAGCAGCCAAGAAAGGACAGCTAGCACAGATACGCAGTATTTT. It translates to CASSQERTASTDTQYF.

In this sample, this clonotype turned up many times. This sequence joins TRBV12-3 or TRBV12-4 and TRBJ2-3, with D possibly being TRBD1 (5 bases). V was pared by 2 bases and J by 1 base, with 7 bases between. The length of the CDR3 is 14 residues. CDR3 nucleotides: TGTGCCAGCAGTTTACAGGGTCGCACAGATACGCAGTATTTT. Translation gives CASSLQGRTDTQYF.

This clonotype appeared many times. V and J are TRBV18 and TRBJ1-2, with 7 bases matching TRBD1. There are 14 residues in the CDR3. Trimming at V came to 3 bases and at J to 8 bases, leaving 9 bases not matched to a gene. The germline V gene encodes CDR1 KGHSH and CDR2 LQKENI. The CDR3 protein is CASSPEGATRGYTF. The CDR3 DNA follows: TGTGCCAGCTCACCCGAGGGGGCGACGCGAGGCTACACCTTC.

This clonotype was observed at least ten times. This chain uses TRBV12-5 with TRBJ2-2, with D possibly called TRBD1 or TRBD2 (5 bases each). Trimming removed 4 bases at V and 4 bases at J, with 13 bases between. This CDR3 region has 15 residues. Germline assignment: CDR1 LGHNT and CDR2 FRNRAP. This CDR3 reads CASGSGHLGTGELFF. The CDR3 DNA reads TGTGCTAGTGGTTCGGGGCACTTGGGCACCGGGGAGCTGTTTTTT.

This chain uses TRBV5-1 with TRBJ2-5, with TRBD2 matching over 13 bases. Germline V lookup: CDR1 SGHRS, CDR2 YFSETQ. The CDR3 length is 17 residues. The V and J ends lost 3 bases and 2 bases, in that order; junction bases with no gene match: 7. The CDR3: CASSSAATSGGQETQYF. For the CDR3, the DNA is TGCGCCAGCAGCTCAGCCGCGACTAGCGGGGGGCAAGAGACCCAGTACTTC.

At least ten counts were recorded for this clonotype. V gene TRBV5-1 combines with J gene TRBJ2-3; 8 nucleotides align to TRBD2. After removal of 1 base from V and 1 base from J, the junction contained 2 bases not matched to a gene. Per the germline V gene, CDR1 is SGHRS and CDR2 is YFSETQ. This CDR3 has 15 residues. CDR3 bases: TGCGCCAGCAGCTTGCAGCGGGGGCGCACAGATACGCAGTATTTT. Amino acid sequence: CASSLQRGRTDTQYF.

In this sample, this clonotype turned up many times. The V gene is TRBV5-5, the J gene TRBJ1-5, with D tentatively TRBD1 (5 bases). There are 17 residues in the CDR3. V was shortened by 4 bases and J by 0 bases, with 17 bases between the two germline ends. Germline CDR1 and CDR2: SGHKS and YYEKEE (reference sequence). The CDR3: CASSPIQDSYSNQPQHF. The DNA of the CDR3 is TGTGCCAGCAGCCCAATCCAAGACAGTTATAGCAATCAGCCCCAGCATTTT.

This clonotype was counted at least ten times. This chain uses TRBV29-1 with TRBJ1-1; no definite D call. Germline V gene data show CDR1 as SQVTM and CDR2 as ANQGSEA. There are 14 residues in the CDR3. V lost 7 bases, J lost 6 bases, and 21 bases lay in between. The CDR3 sequence is CSAERGADRAEAFF. The CDR3 nucleotides read TGCAGCGCTGAGCGGGGTGCAGATCGAGCTGAAGCTTTCTTT.

The V and J genes are TRBV29-1 and TRBJ2-4; D is possibly TRBD1 (5 bases). The germline gives CDR1 SQVTM, CDR2 ANQGSEA. The V end was cut by 2 bases, the J end by 2 bases, with 7 bases between. The CDR3 contains 13 residues. This CDR3 reads CSVEKGPKNIQYF. The CDR3 nucleotides are TGCAGCGTTGAAAAGGGGCCCAAAAACATTCAGTACTTC.

This clonotype was seen many times. CDR3 nucleotides: TGTGCCAGCAGCTTACAGGGGGCGATGGAGACCCAGTACTTC. As protein: CASSLQGAMETQYF. This chain joins TRBV7-2 and TRBJ2-5; 8 bases are shared with TRBD1. Germline V gene lookup returns CDR1 SGHTA and CDR2 FQGNSA. Trimming removed 2 bases from V and 5 bases from J; junction bases left unmatched: 4. The CDR3 is made up of 14 amino acids. The variable domain in full, completed from reference TRBV7-2 and TRBJ2-5, reads GAGVSQSPSNKVTEKGKDVELRCDPISGHTALYWYRQSLGQGLEFLIYFQGNSAPDKSGLPSDRFSAERTGGSVSTLTIQRTQQEDSAVYLCASSLQGAMETQYFGPGTRLLVL.

This clonotype was counted ten times or more. The V gene is TRBV12-3 or TRBV12-4, the J gene TRBJ2-3; either TRBD1 or TRBD2 may fit D (6 bases each). Trimming left V 0 bases short and J 1 base short, with 17 bases between. This CDR3 has 18 residues. The CDR3 is CASSLAGGYRFRTDTQYF. In nucleotides, the CDR3 is TGTGCCAGCAGTTTAGCCGGGGGCTACCGTTTCCGCACAGATACGCAGTATTTT.

The chain is built from TRBV5-4 and TRBJ2-3; 11 nucleotides match TRBD1. J gave up 1 base and V 2 bases, and 6 bases lay outside the gene matches. The germline V gene has CDR1 SGHNT and CDR2 YYREEE (reference sequence). This CDR3 is 17 amino acids long. The CDR3 bases are TGTGCCAGCAGCTTAAGGACAGGGGGCGGAGGCACAGATACGCAGTATTTT. This gives the protein CASSLRTGGGGTDTQYF.

This clonotype was detected only a few times. The chain links TRBV28 to TRBJ1-2; unclear D gene. The CDR3 runs to 14 residues. V was shortened by 8 bases and J by 8 bases, with 21 bases between the two germline ends. The germline V gene encodes CDR1 MDHEN and CDR2 SYDVKM. The CDR3 DNA reads as TGTGCCAGCTTTCGCGGGCAGGCCTTGGGAGGCTACACCTTC. Its translation is CASFRGQALGGYTF.

The table lists this clonotype with many counts. CDR3 sequence reads: CASSLDRGGEKLFF. The CDR3 DNA sequence: TGCGCCAGCAGCTTGGATAGGGGTGGGGAAAAACTGTTTTTT. The genes are TRBV5-1 and TRBJ1-4; TRBD1 might be the D (5 bases). V was shortened by 0 bases and J by 8 bases, with 11 bases between the two germline ends. The CDR3 totals 14 residues. Germline V gene sequence: CDR1 SGHRS, CDR2 YFSETQ.

The chain has TRBV15 and TRBJ2-7, with D perhaps matching TRBD1 or TRBD2 (6 bases each). In germline, CDR1 is LNHNV, CDR2 YYDKDF (reference sequence). The CDR3 has 13 residues. The CDR3 sequence is CATSRQGGYGQYV. The CDR3 DNA reads TGTGCCACCAGCAGACAAGGGGGGTACGGGCAGTACGTC.

With regard to this clonotype: In this CDR3 the conserved last residue, phenylalanine or tryptophan, is missing, so a read error is likely. This chain connects TRBV7-2 to TRBJ2-6; 7 nucleotides line up with TRBD2. This CDR3 contains 15 residues. V trimming: 5 bases; J trimming: 2 bases; junction bases outside the gene matches: 3. CDR1 is SGHTA and CDR2 is FQGNSA in the germline V gene. CDR3 amino acids: CASSLGGAGANVLTS. CDR3 bases: TGTGCCAGCAGCCTGGGGGGGGCTGGGGCCAACGTCCTGACTTCC.

This clonotype was recorded a few times. The CDR3 bases are TGTGCCAGCAGCTTAGGACGGGGACAGACTTATTCACCCCTCCACTTT. Translating gives CASSLGRGQTYSPLHF. The chain is built from TRBV7-2 and TRBJ1-6; the match to TRBD1 covers 7 bases. This CDR3 has 16 residues. V lost 1 base and J lost 8; bases outside the gene matches: 8. In germline, CDR1 is SGHTA, CDR2 FQGNSA.

This chain joins TRBV4-2 and TRBJ1-5; TRBD1 is a possible D gene (6 bases). Between the trimmed V and J ends, which lost 0 bases and 5 bases, there was a span of 23 bases. Per the germline V gene, CDR1 is LGHNA and CDR2 is YNFKEQ. The CDR3 has 19 amino acids. The CDR3 here is CASSQDALVMAGDHQPQHF. CDR3 DNA: TGTGCCAGCAGCCAAGACGCCTTGGTTATGGCAGGGGATCATCAGCCCCAGCATTTT.